This T cell receptor beta chain comes out of a study of long-term antiretroviral therapy in people with HIV. Broader study findings: Pre-ART clonal expansion yielded clones that dominated the repertoire at all time points. In HIV, the repertoires covered a tighter span of CDR3 lengths than in controls. All blood samples came from the years 2004 to 2017, possibly under older ART regimens.

This clone was detected only once. The antigen is unknown. Version v3.0 of the immunoSEQ assay ran at survey level. Clones were sequenced by immunoSEQ multiplex PCR, and TCRdb holds only the in-frame ones, with some missing. The sample lists 15,000 or so clones; nearly 80% were seen once. There are 14 residues in the CDR3. CDR1 and CDR2 from the germline V gene are SGHTA and FQGNSA. Trimming removed 6 bases from V and 5 bases from J, with 15 bases in between. Each specimen consisted of about 1-10 million cryopreserved PBMC prior to extraction of DNA. V gene TRBV7-2 combines with J gene TRBJ2-3; D gene ambiguous. The sample here was unsorted PBMCs, taken approximately 3.2 years after starting antiretroviral therapy. The source of this sequence is a woman aged 40 to 49 with HIV. CDR3 loop: CASSLAHRGDTQYF. The DNA for the CDR3 is TGTGCCAGCAGTCTTGCCCACAGAGGAGATACGCAGTATTTT.